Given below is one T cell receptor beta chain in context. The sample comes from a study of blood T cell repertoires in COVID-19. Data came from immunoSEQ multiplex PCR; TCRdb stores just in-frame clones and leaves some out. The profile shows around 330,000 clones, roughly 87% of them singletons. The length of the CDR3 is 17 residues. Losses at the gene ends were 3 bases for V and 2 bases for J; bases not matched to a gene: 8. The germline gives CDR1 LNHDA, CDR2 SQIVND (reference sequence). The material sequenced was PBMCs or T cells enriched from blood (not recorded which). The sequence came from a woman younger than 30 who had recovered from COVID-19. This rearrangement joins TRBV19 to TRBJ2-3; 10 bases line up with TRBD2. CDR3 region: CASSIPLAGAFTDTQYF. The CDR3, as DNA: TGTGCCAGTAGTATCCCGCTAGCGGGGGCCTTCACAGATACGCAGTATTTT.